This T cell receptor beta chain was sequenced for a study of cytomegalovirus exposure and HLA in healthy donors. Study results and caveats: In a later analysis, HLA-C alleles had the fewest associated TCRs, DRB1 alleles the most. According to an earlier analysis, most TCR beta V segments yielded productive rearrangements about 90% or about 30% of the time. A later analysis found common viral pathogens apparently linked to several of the most significant clusters. The study found most TCR sequences rare, yet found some public TCRs in many donors.

The PCR was carried out with 60 Vbeta primers and 13 Jbeta primers. TCRdb's copy holds only in-frame clones and misses some; the assay was immunoSEQ multiplex PCR. The sample lists approximately 170,000 clones; around 80% were seen once. This clone has a single count. What it recognizes is unknown. Germline CDR1 is SNHLY and CDR2 is FYNNEI. Losses at the gene ends were 4 bases for V and 3 bases for J; bases not matched to a gene: 7. This CDR3 contains 17 residues. The sequence derives from a middle-aged man in good health and CMV-seronegative. The specimen sequenced was PBMCs. V and J are TRBV2 and TRBJ2-1, with 12 bases lining up with TRBD1. In nucleotides, the CDR3 is TGTGCCAGCAGTGTCCCGGGACAGGGGGCGGGCTACAATGAGCAGTTCTTC. Translated: CASSVPGQGAGYNEQFF.